The source of this TCR beta chain is a study of T cell changes during pregnancy in multiple sclerosis (dated by TCRdb to between 2018 and 2021). About the investigation overall: The study examined how the T cell repertoire changed over the course of pregnancy in women with multiple sclerosis.

Library method: the immunoSEQ multiplex PCR assay. TCRdb re-hosts the immuneACCESS table, in-frame sequences only. Its copies lack some clones; in the studies checked, an unresolved V gene accounts for under half of them, and the cause for the rest is not known. The sample table lists just under 65,000 clones, about nine tenths of them with a count of one. 1% to 1.5% of the sample goes to the ten largest clones. Per the germline V gene, SNHLY is the CDR1 and FYNNEI is the CDR2. Germline trimming: 5 bases from V, 4 bases from J; junction bases outside gene matches: 7. From its cysteine to its phenylalanine, the CDR3 spans 14 amino acids. The sequence is cut down to CDR3 DNA, 42 bases in frame from base 1. Points on this clone: Its binding antigen is unknown. No base-level quality is on record; no much larger clone is a single base apart.

The sequence links TRBV2 to TRBJ1-2; TRBD1 matches 7 bases in the middle. The receptor was isolated from a female donor in good health, enrolled as a control in a pregnancy study. This specimen was peripheral blood, taken after pregnancy. The DNA sequence is as follows: TGTGCCAGCAGTTTGACAGGGCTGGTCTATGGCTACACCTTC. The encoded protein is CASSLTGLVYGYTF.